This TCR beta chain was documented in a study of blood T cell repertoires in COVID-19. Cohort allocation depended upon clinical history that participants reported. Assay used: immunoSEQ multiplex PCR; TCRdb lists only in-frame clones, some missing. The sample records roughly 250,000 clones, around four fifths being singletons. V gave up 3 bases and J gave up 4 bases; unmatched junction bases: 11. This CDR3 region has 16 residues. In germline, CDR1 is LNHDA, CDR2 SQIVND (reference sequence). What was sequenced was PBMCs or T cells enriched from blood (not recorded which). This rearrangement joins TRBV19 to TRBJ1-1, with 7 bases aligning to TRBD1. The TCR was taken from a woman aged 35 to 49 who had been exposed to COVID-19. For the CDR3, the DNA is TGTGCCAGTAGTATCGACCCCAGGGGGTTGGGCACTGAAGCTTTCTTT. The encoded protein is CASSIDPRGLGTEAFF.